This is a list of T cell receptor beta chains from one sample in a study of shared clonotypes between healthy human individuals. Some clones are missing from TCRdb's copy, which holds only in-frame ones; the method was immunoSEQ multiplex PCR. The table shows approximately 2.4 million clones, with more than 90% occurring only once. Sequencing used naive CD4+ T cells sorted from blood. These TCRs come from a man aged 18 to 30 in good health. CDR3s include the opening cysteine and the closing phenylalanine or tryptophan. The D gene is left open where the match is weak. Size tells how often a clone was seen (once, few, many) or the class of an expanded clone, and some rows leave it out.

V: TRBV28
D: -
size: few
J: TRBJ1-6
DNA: TGTGCCAGCAGCCTCCAGGGGCGGGCACCCCTCCACTTT
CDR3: CASSLQGRAPLHF

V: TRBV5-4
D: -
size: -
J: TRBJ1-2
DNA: TGTGCCAGCAGCGACGGACAGCAAGGTGGCTACACCTTC
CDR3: CASSDGQQGGYTF

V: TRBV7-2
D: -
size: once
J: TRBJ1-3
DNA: TGTGCCAGCAGCTTAAACTCGAACTCTGGAAACACCATATATTTT
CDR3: CASSLNSNSGNTIYF

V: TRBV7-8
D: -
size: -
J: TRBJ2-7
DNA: TGTGCCAGCAGCCTCCCAGGGATCGAGCAGTACTTC
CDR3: CASSLPGIEQYF

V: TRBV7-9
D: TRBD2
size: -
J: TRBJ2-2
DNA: TGTGCCAGCAGCCCCGGACTAGCGGGAGGGCCTGTCACCGGGGAGCTGTTTTTT
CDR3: CASSPGLAGGPVTGELFF

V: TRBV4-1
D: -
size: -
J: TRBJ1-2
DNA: TGCGCCAGCAGCTCTCTCCCTCTGATAGGGGCGGCTGGCTACACCTTC
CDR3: CASSSLPLIGAAGYTF

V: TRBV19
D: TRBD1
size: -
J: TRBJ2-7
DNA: TGTGCCTCCTCAGGGGGCACATACGAGCAGTACTTC
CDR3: CASSGGTYEQYF

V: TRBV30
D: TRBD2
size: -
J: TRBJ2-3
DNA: TGTGCCTGGAGCCGCGGGGGGGTAGATACGCAGTATTTT
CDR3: CAWSRGGVDTQYF

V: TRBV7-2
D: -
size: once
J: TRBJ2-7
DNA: TGTGCCAGCAGCTTATCGCTCCTTCAGGGTTACGAGCAGTACTTC
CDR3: CASSLSLLQGYEQYF

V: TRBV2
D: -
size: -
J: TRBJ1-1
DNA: TGTGCCAGCAGTGAAGGGAGGACTGAAGCTTTCTTT
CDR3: CASSEGRTEAFF

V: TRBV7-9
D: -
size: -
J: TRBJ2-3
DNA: TGTGCCAGCAGCGGCCTACGCCTCACAGATACGCAGTATTTT
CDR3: CASSGLRLTDTQYF

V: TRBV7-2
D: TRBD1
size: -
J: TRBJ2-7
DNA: TGTGCCAGCAGCGACAGGGGGCAGGGGGCCTACGAGCAGTACTTC
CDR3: CASSDRGQGAYEQYF